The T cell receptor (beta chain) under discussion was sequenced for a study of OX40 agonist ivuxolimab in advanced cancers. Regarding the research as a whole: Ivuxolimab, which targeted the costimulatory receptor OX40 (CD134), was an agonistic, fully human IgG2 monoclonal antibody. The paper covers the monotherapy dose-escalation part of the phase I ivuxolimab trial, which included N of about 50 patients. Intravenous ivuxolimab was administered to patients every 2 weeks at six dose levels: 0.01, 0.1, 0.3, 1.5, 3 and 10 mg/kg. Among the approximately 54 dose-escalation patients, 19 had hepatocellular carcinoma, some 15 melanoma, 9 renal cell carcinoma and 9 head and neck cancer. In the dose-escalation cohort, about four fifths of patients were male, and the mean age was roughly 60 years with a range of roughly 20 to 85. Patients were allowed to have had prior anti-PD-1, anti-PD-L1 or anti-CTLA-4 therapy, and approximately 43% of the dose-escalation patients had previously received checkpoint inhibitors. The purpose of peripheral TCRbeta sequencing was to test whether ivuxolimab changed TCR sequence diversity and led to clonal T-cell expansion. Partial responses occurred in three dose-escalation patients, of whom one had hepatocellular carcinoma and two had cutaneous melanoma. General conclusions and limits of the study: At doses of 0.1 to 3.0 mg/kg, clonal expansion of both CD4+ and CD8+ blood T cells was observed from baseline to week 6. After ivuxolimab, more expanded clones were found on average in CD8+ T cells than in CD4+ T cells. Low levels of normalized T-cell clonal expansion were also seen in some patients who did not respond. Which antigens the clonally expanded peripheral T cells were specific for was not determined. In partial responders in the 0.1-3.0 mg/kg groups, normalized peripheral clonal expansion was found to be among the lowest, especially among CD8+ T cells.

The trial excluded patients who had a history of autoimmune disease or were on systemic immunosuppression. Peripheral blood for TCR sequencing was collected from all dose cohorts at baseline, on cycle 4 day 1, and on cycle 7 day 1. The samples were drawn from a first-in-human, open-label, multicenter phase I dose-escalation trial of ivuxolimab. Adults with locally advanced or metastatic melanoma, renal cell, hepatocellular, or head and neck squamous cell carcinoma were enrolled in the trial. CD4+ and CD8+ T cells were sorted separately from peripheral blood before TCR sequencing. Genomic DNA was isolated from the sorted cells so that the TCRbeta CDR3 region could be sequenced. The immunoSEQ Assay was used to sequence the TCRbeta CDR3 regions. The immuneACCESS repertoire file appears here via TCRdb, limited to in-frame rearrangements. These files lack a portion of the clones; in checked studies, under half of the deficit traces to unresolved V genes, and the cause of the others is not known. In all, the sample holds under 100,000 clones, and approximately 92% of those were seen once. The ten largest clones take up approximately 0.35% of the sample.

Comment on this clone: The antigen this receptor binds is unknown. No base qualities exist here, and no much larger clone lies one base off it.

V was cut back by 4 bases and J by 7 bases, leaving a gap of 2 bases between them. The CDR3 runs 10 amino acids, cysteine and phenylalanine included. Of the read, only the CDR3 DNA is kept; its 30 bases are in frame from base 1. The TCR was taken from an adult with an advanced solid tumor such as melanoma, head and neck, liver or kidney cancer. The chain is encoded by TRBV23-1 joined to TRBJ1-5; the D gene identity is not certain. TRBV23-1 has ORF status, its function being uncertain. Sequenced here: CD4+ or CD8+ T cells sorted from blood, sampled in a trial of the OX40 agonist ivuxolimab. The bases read TGCGCCAGCAGTCCGCAGCCCCAGCATTTT. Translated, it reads CASSPQPQHF.